One sample yielded the 20 T cell receptor beta chains listed below, sequenced in a study of shared clonotypes between healthy human individuals. Libraries were prepared by immunoSEQ multiplex PCR; TCRdb keeps only in-frame clonotypes and omits some of them. The sample lists about 2 million clones; approximately 94% were seen once. Naivety among CD8 cells was defined by CD45RO negativity and positive CCR7 selection, thereby excluding terminally differentiated effector memory CD45RA+ cells. The sample comprised naive CD8+ T cells sorted from blood. The receptors stem from a man aged 18 to 29 in good health.

The chain combines TRBV4-1 with TRBJ2-7; TRBD1 agrees at 7 bases. After removal of 4 bases from V and 3 bases from J, the junction contained 9 bases not matched to a gene. Germline lookup yields CDR1 MGHRA and CDR2 YSYEKL. The CDR3 has 15 residues. Here the CDR3 DNA reads TGCGCCAGCAGCCCGGGGACAGCTCAAGTCTACGAGCAGTACTTC. Its translation is CASSPGTAQVYEQYF.

V is TRBV7-6 and J is TRBJ2-3, with D possibly being TRBD2 (6 bases). The CDR3 is 17 amino acids. V lost 1 base to trimming and J lost 1 base, with 15 bases between them. The germline CDR1 and CDR2 sequences are SGHVS and FNYEAQ. The CDR3 sequence is CASSLVAGGIGTDTQYF. The CDR3, as DNA: TGTGCCAGCAGCTTAGTGGCGGGCGGGATTGGCACAGATACGCAGTATTTT.

The rearrangement uses TRBV9 and TRBJ2-1; 10 nucleotides agree with TRBD2. This CDR3 has 16 residues. CDR1 is SGDLS, CDR2 YYNGEE, per germline. V lost 3 bases, J lost 4 bases, and 7 bases stayed unmatched. The CDR3 DNA reads TGTGCCAGCAGCGCCAAACTAGCGGGATTATACAATGAGCAGTTCTTC. Encoded protein: CASSAKLAGLYNEQFF.

Points on this clone: Other DNA sequences in this specimen translate into the identical CDR3. The rearrangement links TRBV6-5 to TRBJ2-7; TRBD1 agrees at 8 bases. The ends lost 5 bases at V and 6 bases at J; junction bases unmatched: 3. Germline V gene data show CDR1 as MNHEY and CDR2 as SVGAGI. CDR3 length equals 12 residues. The DNA of the CDR3 is TGTGCCAGCAGTCCGGACAGGGTCGAGCAGTACTTC. Amino acids: CASSPDRVEQYF.

This sequence joins TRBV30 and TRBJ2-7; 14 bases align to TRBD2. Germline V lookup: CDR1 GTSNPN, CDR2 SVGIG (reference sequence). This CDR3 contains 16 residues. The V and J ends lost 5 bases and 1 base, in that order; junction bases with no gene match: 7. The CDR3 DNA sequence: TGTGCCTGGGTGGGACTAGCGGGAGTCGGGTCCTACGAGCAGTACTTC. Translating it yields CAWVGLAGVGSYEQYF. The complete variable domain, with remaining parts taken from reference TRBV30 and TRBJ2-7, reads SQTIHQWPATLVQPVGSPLSLECTVEGTSNPNLYWYRQAAGRGLQLLFYSVGIGQISSEVPQNLSASRPQDRQFILSSKKLLLSDSGFYLCAWVGLAGVGSYEQYFGPGTRLTVT.

To note about this clone: The same CDR3 can be traced to other DNA sequences in this sample. V usage is TRBV7-2 and J usage is TRBJ1-6; D unresolved. The CDR3 covers 13 residues. V lost 1 base, J lost 8 bases, and 6 bases lay in between. Germline values: CDR1 SGHTA, CDR2 FQGNSA. The CDR3 reads CASSLVTDSPLHF. In nucleotides, the CDR3 is TGTGCCAGCAGCTTAGTGACGGATTCACCCCTCCACTTT.

This rearrangement joins TRBV10-1 to TRBJ2-2; D is perhaps TRBD1 (6 bases). Deletions cut 5 bases from V and 3 bases from J, with 13 bases between. Germline V CDR1 and CDR2: WNHNN, SYGVQD (reference sequence). The CDR3 covers 15 residues. The CDR3 region has the DNA TGCGCCAGCAGTCCCCAGGGGTGGGACACCGGGGAGCTGTTTTTT. Its translation: CASSPQGWDTGELFF.

The V gene is TRBV5-1, the J gene TRBJ1-5; perhaps TRBD1 as D (5 bases). This CDR3 spans 15 amino acids. V shed 0 bases and J shed 2 bases, with 9 bases lying between them. Germline lookup yields CDR1 SGHRS and CDR2 YFSETQ. The CDR3 sequence is CASSLAGEGNQPQHF. CDR3 DNA sequence: TGCGCCAGCAGCTTGGCGGGGGAGGGCAATCAGCCCCAGCATTTT.

The chain combines TRBV27 with TRBJ2-3; 7 bases line up with TRBD2. The CDR3 loop spans 19 amino acids. The junction had 18 bases not matched to a gene; V was cut back by 6 bases and J by 0 bases. Germline V gene data show CDR1 as MNHEY and CDR2 as SMNVEV (reference sequence). DNA for the CDR3: TGTGCCAGCAGCAATTCCATCCTTAGTCTAGCGGATAGCACAGATACGCAGTATTTT. It is translated as CASSNSILSLADSTDTQYF.

The chain is built from TRBV2 and TRBJ1-5; 8 nucleotides agree with TRBD1. With V trimmed by 6 bases and J by 7 bases, 5 bases remained unmatched. CDR3 length: 13 amino acids. The germline V gene encodes CDR1 SNHLY and CDR2 FYNNEI. The CDR3 reads CASRGQGAQPQHF. The CDR3 nucleotides read TGTGCCAGCAGGGGGCAGGGGGCCCAGCCCCAGCATTTT.

V usage is TRBV19 and J usage is TRBJ2-1, with D perhaps TRBD2 (6 bases). The V gene lost 4 bases and the J gene lost 5 bases, with 12 bases spanning the gap. The germline V gene encodes CDR1 LNHDA and CDR2 SQIVND (reference sequence). This CDR3 is built from 14 residues. For the CDR3, the DNA is TGTGCCAGTAGTAGAAGGGGAGGCCACAATGAGCAGTTCTTC. This sequence encodes CASSRRGGHNEQFF.

The rearrangement uses TRBV6-1 and TRBJ1-6; TRBD1 matches 8 bases. Germline CDR1 is MNHNS and CDR2 is SASEGT. V was clipped by 3 bases and J by 1 base; unmatched bases: 8. CDR3 size: 18 residues. The CDR3 here is CASSENRGVGSYNSPLHF. The CDR3 bases are TGTGCCAGCAGTGAGAACAGGGGGGTGGGATCCTATAATTCACCCCTCCACTTT.

This clone came up once. The chain carries TRBV15 and TRBJ1-2; D possibly corresponds to TRBD1 (5 bases). The length of the CDR3 is 14 residues. V lost 4 bases and J lost 5, with 14 bases in between. Germline V lookup: CDR1 LNHNV, CDR2 YYDKDF (reference sequence). CDR3 in amino acids: CATSTETVAYGYTF. The CDR3 DNA sequence: TGTGCCACCAGCACCGAGACAGTAGCTTATGGCTACACCTTC.

The chain joins TRBV2 to TRBJ2-1, with D tentatively TRBD2 (5 bases). The CDR3 contains 14 residues. Trimming removed 6 bases at V and 5 bases at J, with 14 bases between. Germline values: CDR1 SNHLY, CDR2 FYNNEI. The CDR3 sequence is CASRPNGLDNEQFF. CDR3 coding DNA: TGTGCCAGCAGGCCCAACGGACTCGACAATGAGCAGTTCTTC.

This CDR3 is CASSLVGTDTQYF. CDR3 DNA: TGTGCCAGCAGTTTGGTAGGCACAGATACGCAGTATTTT. The chain recombines TRBV6-5 with TRBJ2-3; no clear D. The CDR3 loop spans 13 amino acids. Trimming stripped 4 bases from V and 1 base from J, with 6 bases between. Germline V gives CDR1 MNHEY, CDR2 SVGAGI.

The rearrangement uses TRBV27 and TRBJ1-1, with D possibly TRBD1 on 6 matching bases. Trimming took 4 bases from V and 7 from J, leaving 25 bases between them. This CDR3 is built from 17 residues. Per the germline V gene, CDR1 is MNHEY and CDR2 is SMNVEV (reference sequence). CDR3: CASSSNYDRRGRYEAFF. As DNA, the CDR3 is TGTGCCAGCAGTTCAAACTACGACAGAAGGGGGAGGTATGAAGCTTTCTTT.

The chain carries TRBV7-8 and TRBJ2-1, with 10 bases that match TRBD2. CDR1 is SGHVS and CDR2 is FQNEAQ in the germline V gene. The V and J ends lost 1 base and 7 bases, in that order; junction bases with no gene match: 7. This CDR3 spans 16 amino acids. For the CDR3, the DNA is TGTGCCAGCAGCTTAGTAGGGCTAGCGGGAGAGAATGAGCAGTTCTTC. It yields the protein CASSLVGLAGENEQFF.

This chain joins TRBV7-8 and TRBJ2-7; the D is unclear. Between the trimmed V and J ends, which lost 0 bases and 7 bases, there was a span of 25 bases. Per the germline V gene, CDR1 is SGHVS and CDR2 is FQNEAQ. The length of the CDR3 is 18 residues. Here the CDR3 reads CASSLALAGDEWPSEQYF. The DNA for the CDR3 is TGTGCCAGCAGCTTAGCGTTGGCCGGCGACGAGTGGCCATCGGAGCAGTACTTC.

The chain is built from TRBV27 and TRBJ1-4; D remains ambiguous. This CDR3 is 15 amino acids long. Trimming removed 6 bases from V and 5 bases from J, with 16 bases in between. Per the germline V gene, CDR1 is MNHEY and CDR2 is SMNVEV (reference sequence). The CDR3 nucleotides are TGTGCCAGCAGCCCTACCCCCTTACCGAATGAAAAACTGTTTTTT. Protein product: CASSPTPLPNEKLFF.

The CDR3 region is CASSLWSGGAISLDTQYF. In DNA, the CDR3 is TGCGCCAGCAGCTTGTGGAGCGGGGGGGCGATTAGCCTCGATACGCAGTATTTT. The rearrangement joins TRBV5-1 to TRBJ2-3; TRBD2 matches at 10 bases. This CDR3 has 18 amino acids. Germline V gene sequence: CDR1 SGHRS, CDR2 YFSETQ. Trimming removed 1 base from V and 6 bases from J; junction bases left unmatched: 14.